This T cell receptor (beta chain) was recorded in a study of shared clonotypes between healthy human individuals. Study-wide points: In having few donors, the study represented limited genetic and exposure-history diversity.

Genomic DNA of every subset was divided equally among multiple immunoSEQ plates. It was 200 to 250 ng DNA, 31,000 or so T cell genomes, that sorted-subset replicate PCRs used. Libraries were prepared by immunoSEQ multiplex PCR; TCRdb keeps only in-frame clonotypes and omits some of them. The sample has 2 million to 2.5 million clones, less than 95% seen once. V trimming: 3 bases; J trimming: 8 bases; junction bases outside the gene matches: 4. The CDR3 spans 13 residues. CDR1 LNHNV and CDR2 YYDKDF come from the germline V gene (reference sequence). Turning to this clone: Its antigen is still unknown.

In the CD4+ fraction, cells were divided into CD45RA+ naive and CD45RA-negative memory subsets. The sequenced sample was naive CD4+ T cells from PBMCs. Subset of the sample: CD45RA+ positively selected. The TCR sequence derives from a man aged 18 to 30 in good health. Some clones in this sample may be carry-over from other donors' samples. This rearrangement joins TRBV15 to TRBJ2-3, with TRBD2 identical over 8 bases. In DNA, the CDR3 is TGTGCCACCAGCAGGACTAGCGTTGGTACGCAGTATTTT. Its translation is CATSRTSVGTQYF.